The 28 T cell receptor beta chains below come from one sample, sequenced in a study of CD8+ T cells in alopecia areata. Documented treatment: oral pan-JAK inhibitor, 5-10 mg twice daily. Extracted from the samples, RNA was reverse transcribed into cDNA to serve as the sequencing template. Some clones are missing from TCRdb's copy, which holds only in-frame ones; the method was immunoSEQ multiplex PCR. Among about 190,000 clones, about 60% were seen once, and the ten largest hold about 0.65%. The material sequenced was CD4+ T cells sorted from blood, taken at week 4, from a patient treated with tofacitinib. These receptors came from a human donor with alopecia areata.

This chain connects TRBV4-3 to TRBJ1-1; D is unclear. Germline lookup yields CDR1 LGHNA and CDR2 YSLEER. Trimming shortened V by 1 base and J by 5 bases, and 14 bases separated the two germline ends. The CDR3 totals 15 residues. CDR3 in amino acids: CASSQVADGGTEAFF. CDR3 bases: TGCGCCAGCAGCCAAGTAGCAGACGGCGGGACTGAAGCTTTCTTT.

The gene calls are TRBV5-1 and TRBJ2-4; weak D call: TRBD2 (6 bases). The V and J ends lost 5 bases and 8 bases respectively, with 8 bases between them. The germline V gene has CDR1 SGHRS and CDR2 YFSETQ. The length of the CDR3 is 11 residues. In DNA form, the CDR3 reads TGCGCCAGCAGGAGGGAGGACATTCAGTACTTC. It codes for CASRREDIQYF. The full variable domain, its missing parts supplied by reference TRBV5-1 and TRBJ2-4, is KAGVTQTPRYLIKTRGQQVTLSCSPISGHRSVSWYQQTPGQGLQFLFEYFSETQRNKGNFPGRFSGRQFSNSRSEMNVSTLELGDSALYLCASRREDIQYFGAGTRLSVL.

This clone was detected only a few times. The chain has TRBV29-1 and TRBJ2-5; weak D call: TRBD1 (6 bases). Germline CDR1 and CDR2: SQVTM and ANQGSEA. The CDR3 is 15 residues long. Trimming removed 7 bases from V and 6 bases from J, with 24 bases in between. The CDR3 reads CSGAEGQPSAKTQYF. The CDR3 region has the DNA TGCAGCGGCGCTGAAGGACAGCCGAGCGCGAAGACCCAGTACTTC. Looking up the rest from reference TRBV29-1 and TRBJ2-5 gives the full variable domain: SAVISQKPSRDICQRGTSLTIQCQVDSQVTMMFWYRQQPGQSLTLIATANQGSEATYESGFVIDKFPISRPNLTFSTLTVSNMSPEDSSIYLCSGAEGQPSAKTQYFGPGTRLLVL.

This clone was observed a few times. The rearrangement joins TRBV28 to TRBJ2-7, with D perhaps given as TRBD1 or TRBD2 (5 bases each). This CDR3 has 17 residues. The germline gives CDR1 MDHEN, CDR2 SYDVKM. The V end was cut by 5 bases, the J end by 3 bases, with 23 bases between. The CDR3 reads CASSLGATGTLFYEQYF. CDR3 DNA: TGTGCCAGCAGTCTAGGGGCAACCGGGACGCTTTTCTACGAGCAGTACTTC.

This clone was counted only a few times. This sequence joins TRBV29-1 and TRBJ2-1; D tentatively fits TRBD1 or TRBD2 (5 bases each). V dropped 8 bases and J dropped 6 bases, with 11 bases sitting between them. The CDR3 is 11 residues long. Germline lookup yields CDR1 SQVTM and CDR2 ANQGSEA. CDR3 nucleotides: TGCAGCTCCGGGGCAGGCAATGAGCAGTTCTTC. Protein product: CSSGAGNEQFF.

This chain's CDR3 is CASSEYSDWINEQFF. The DNA for the CDR3 is TGTGCCAGCAGTGAATATTCGGACTGGATCAATGAGCAGTTCTTC. The chain couples TRBV25-1 to TRBJ2-1; D possibly corresponds to TRBD2 (5 bases). This CDR3 comprises 15 residues. The germline CDR1 and CDR2 sequences are MGHDK and SYGVNS. V lost 0 bases and J lost 6, with 12 bases in between.

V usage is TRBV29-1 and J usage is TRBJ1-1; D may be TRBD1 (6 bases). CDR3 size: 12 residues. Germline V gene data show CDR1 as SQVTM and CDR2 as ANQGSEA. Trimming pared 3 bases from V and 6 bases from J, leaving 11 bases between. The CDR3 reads CSVDRGAAEAFF. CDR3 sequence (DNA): TGCAGCGTTGATCGGGGGGCGGCTGAAGCTTTCTTT.

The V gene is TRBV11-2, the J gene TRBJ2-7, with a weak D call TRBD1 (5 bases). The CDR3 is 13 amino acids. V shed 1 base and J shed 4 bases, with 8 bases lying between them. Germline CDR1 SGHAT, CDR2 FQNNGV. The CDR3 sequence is CASSLVQVYEQYF. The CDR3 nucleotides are TGTGCCAGCAGCTTAGTACAGGTGTACGAGCAGTACTTC.

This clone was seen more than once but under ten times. The CDR3 nucleotides are TGCGCCAGCAGCCGAGCTACTAGCGGGTCCCACAATGAGCAGTTCTTC. Translated: CASSRATSGSHNEQFF. The chain joins TRBV4-1 to TRBJ2-1; TRBD2 aligns across 9 bases. Looked up from germline, CDR1 is MGHRA and CDR2 is YSYEKL. Unmatched junction bases numbered 9, after V lost 4 bases and J lost 5 bases. CDR3 length equals 16 residues.

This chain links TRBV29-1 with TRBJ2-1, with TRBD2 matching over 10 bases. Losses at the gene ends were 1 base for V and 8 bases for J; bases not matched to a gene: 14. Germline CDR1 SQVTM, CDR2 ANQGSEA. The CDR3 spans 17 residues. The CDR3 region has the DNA TGCAGCGTTGAAGGAAGGTTGCTAGCGGGAGCCCGCGATGAGCAGTTCTTC. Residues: CSVEGRLLAGARDEQFF.

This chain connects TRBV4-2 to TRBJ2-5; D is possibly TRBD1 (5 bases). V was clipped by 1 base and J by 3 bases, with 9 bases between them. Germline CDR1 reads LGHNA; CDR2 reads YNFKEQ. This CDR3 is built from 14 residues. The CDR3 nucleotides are TGTGCCAGCAGCCAAGTGGTAGGGGAAGAGACCCAGTACTTC. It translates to CASSQVVGEETQYF.

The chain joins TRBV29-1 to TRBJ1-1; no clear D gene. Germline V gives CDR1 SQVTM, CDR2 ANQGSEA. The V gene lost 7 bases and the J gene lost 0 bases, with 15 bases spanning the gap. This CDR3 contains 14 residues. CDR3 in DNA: TGCAGCGCCGTTAGGGATTCCATGAACACTGAAGCTTTCTTT. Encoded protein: CSAVRDSMNTEAFF.

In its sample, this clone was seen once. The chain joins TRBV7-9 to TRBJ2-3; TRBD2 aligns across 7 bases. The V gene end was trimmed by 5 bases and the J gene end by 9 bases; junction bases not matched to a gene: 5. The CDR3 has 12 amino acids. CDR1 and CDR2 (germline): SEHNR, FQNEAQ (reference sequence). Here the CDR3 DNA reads TGTGCCAGCAGCCCCGACGGGGGGACGCAGTATTTT. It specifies CASSPDGGTQYF. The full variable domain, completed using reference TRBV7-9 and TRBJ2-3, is DTGVSQNPRHKITKRGQNVTFRCDPISEHNRLYWYRQTLGQGPEFLTYFQNEAQLEKSRLLSDRFSAERPKGSFSTLEIQRTEQGDSAMYLCASSPDGGTQYFGPGTRLTVL.

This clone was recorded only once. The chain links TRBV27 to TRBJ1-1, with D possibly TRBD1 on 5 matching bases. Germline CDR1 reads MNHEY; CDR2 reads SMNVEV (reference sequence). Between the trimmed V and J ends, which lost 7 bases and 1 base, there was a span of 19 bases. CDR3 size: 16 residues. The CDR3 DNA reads TGTGCCAGCAACTCTTATCCGGGACGGTCGAACACTGAAGCTTTCTTT. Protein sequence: CASNSYPGRSNTEAFF.

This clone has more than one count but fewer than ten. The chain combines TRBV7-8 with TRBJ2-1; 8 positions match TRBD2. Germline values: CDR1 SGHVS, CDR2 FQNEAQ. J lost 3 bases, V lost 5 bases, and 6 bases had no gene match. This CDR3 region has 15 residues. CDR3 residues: CASSQERGFYNEQFF. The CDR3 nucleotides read TGTGCCAGCAGCCAGGAGCGGGGGTTCTACAATGAGCAGTTCTTC.

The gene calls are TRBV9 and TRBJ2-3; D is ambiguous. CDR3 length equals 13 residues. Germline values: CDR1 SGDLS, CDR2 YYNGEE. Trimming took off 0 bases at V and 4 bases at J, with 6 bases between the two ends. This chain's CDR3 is CASSVGVADTQYF. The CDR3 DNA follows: TGTGCCAGCAGCGTAGGAGTCGCAGATACGCAGTATTTT. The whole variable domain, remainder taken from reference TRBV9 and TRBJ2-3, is DSGVTQTPKHLITATGQRVTLRCSPRSGDLSVYWYQQSLDQGLQFLIQYYNGEERAKGNILERFSAQQFPDLHSELNLSSLELGDSALYFCASSVGVADTQYFGPGTRLTVL.

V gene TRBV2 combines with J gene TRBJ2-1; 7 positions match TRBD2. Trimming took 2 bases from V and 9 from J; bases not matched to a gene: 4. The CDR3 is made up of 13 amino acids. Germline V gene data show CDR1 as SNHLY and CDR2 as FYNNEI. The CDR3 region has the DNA TGTGCCAGCAGTGAAATGGGAGGGATTGAGCAGTTCTTC. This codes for CASSEMGGIEQFF.

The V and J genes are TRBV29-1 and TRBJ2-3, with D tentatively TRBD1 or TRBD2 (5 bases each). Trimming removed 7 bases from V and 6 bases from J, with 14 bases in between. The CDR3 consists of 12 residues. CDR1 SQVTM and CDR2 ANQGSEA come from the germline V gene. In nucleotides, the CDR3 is TGCAGCGGGGGACGGATAGGGGATACGCAGTATTTT. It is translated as CSGGRIGDTQYF.

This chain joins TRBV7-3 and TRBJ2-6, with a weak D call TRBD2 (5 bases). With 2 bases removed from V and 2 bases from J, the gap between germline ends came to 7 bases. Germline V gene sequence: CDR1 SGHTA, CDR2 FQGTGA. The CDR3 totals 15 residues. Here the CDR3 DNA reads TGTGCCAGCAGCTTACCGACTACTGGGGCCAACGTCCTGACTTTC. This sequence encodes CASSLPTTGANVLTF.

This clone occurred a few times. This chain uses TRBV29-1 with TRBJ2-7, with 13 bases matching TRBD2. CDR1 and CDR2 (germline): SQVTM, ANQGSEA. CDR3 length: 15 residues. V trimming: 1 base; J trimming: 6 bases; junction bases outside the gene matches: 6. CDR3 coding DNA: TGCAGCGTTGAAGGTAGCAGGACTAGCGGGAGCGAGCAGTACTTC. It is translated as CSVEGSRTSGSEQYF.

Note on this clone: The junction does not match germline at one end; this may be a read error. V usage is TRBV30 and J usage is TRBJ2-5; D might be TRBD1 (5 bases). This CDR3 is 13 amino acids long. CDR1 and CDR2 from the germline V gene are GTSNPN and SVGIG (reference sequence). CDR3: CAWSPDNQETQYF. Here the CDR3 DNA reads TGTGCCTGGAGTCCGGACAACCAGGAGACCCAGTACTTC.

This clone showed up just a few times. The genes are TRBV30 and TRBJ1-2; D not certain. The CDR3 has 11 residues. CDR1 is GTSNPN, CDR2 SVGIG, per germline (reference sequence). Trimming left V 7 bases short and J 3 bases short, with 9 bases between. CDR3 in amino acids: CALNADYGYTF. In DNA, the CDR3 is TGTGCCTTAAATGCGGACTATGGCTACACCTTC.

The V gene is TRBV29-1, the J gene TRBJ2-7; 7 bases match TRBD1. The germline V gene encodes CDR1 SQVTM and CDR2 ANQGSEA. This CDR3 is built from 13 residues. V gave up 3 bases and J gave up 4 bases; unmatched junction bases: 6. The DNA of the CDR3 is TGCAGCGTTGATGGGGACAGTTCTTACGAGCAGTACTTC. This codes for CSVDGDSSYEQYF.

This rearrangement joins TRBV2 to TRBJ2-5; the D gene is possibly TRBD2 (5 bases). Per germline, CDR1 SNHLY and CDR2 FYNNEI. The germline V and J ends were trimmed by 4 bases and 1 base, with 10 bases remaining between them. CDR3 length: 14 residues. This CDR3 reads CASSASEGQETQYF. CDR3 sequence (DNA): TGTGCCAGCAGTGCCAGCGAGGGCCAAGAGACCCAGTACTTC.

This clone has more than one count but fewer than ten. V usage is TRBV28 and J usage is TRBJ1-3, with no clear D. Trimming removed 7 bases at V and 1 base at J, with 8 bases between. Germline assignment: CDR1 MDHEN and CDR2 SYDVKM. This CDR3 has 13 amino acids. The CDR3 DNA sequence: TGTGCCAGCATCCCAGATTCTGGAAACACCATATATTTT. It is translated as CASIPDSGNTIYF.

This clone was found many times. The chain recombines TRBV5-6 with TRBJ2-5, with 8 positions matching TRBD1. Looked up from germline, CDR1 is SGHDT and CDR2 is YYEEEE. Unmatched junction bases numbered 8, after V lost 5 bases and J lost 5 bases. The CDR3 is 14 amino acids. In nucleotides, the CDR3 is TGTGCCAGCAGTTCCAGGACAGGGAGGGAGACCCAGTACTTC. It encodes CASSSRTGRETQYF. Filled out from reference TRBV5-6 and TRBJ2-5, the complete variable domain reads DAGVTQSPTHLIKTRGQQVTLRCSPKSGHDTVSWYQQALGQGPQFIFQYYEEEERQRGNFPDRFSGHQFPNYSSELNVNALLLGDSALYLCASSSRTGRETQYFGPGTRLLVL.

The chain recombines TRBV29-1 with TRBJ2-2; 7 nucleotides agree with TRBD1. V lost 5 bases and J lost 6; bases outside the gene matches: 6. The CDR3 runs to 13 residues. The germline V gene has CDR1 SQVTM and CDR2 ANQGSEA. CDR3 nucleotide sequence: TGCAGCGTTAGCACAGGGGCCCCCGGGGAGCTGTTTTTT. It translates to CSVSTGAPGELFF.

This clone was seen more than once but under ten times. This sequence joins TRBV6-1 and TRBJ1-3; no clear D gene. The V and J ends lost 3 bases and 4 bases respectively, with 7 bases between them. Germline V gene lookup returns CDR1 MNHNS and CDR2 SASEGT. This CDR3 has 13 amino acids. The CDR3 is CASSEGPGNTIYF. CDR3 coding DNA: TGTGCCAGCAGTGAGGGCCCAGGAAACACCATATATTTT.